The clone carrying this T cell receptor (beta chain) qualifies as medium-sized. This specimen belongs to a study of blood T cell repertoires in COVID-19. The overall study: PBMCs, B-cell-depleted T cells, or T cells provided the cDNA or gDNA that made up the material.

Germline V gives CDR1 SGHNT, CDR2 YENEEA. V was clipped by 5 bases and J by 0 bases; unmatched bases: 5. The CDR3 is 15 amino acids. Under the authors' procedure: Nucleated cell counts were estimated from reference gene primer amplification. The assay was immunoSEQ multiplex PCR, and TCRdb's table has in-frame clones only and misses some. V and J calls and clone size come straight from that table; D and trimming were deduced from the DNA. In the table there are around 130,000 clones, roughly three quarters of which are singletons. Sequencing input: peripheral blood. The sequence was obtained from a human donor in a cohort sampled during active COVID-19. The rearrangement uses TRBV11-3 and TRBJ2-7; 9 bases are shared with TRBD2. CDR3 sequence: CASSASGGRSYEQYF. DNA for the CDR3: TGTGCCAGCAGCGCCAGCGGGGGGCGCTCCTACGAGCAGTACTTC.